The 16 T cell receptor beta chains below come from one sample, sequenced in a study of blood T cells in healthy people across ages. Together with a sample-barcoded 5' primer, a J-beta primer mix was included in a second PCR lasting about 7 to 11 cycles. MiXCR was run by TCRdb on the 5' RACE reads, yielding one entry per CDR3 protein. The sample lists about 290,000 distinct CDR3 sequences; around 29% were seen once. Specimen: blood. The receptors shown here come from a woman between 70 and 85 years old in good health.

This clonotype was picked up a small number of times. The CDR3 carries no conserved terminal phenylalanine or tryptophan, so it likely arises from a read error. J is TRBJ1-1 and V is TRBV12-3 or TRBV12-4; the D gene is possibly TRBD1 (5 bases). Trimming shortened V by 4 bases and J by 5 bases, and 11 bases separated the two germline ends. The CDR3 length is 13 residues. Written as DNA, the CDR3 is TGTGCCAGCAGTTCATGGGGGAGGACTGAAGCTTTCCTT. Encoded protein: CASSSWGRTEAFL.

In its sample, this clonotype was seen a few times. This chain uses TRBV6-5 with TRBJ2-5; D unresolved. V lost 0 bases, J lost 2 bases, and 7 bases lay in between. CDR3 length: 14 residues. Germline-derived CDR1 and CDR2 are MNHEY and SVGAGI. CDR3 DNA: TGTGCCAGCAGTTACTCGGTTAGGCAAGAGACCCAGTACTTC. Protein: CASSYSVRQETQYF.

V usage is TRBV4-2 and J usage is TRBJ2-5; 7 positions agree with TRBD2. The J call may be incorrect, as the DNA end agrees better with TRBJ2-7. CDR1 is LGHNA, CDR2 YNFKEQ, per germline. CDR3 length equals 16 residues. CDR3 DNA: TGTGCCAGCAGCCAAGATTTCGGCGGGAGCTCCTACGAGCAGTACTTC. Amino acids: CASSQDFGGSSYEQYF.

This clonotype was seen a few times. V is TRBV10-3 and J is TRBJ2-3; TRBD2 matches 7 bases. CDR1 and CDR2 (germline): ENHRY, SYGVKD. Trimming took 7 bases from V and 0 from J; bases not matched to a gene: 7. This CDR3 has 15 residues. CDR3 sequence reads: CAIKGGSGSTDTQYF. CDR3 nucleotide sequence: TGTGCCATCAAGGGTGGTAGCGGGAGCACAGATACGCAGTATTTT.

In its sample, this clonotype was seen a few times. The V and J genes are TRBV5-1 and TRBJ1-1; no firm D call. Germline V lookup: CDR1 SGHRS, CDR2 YFSETQ. Trimming took 5 bases from V and 1 from J, leaving 15 bases between them. CDR3 length equals 15 residues. The CDR3, as DNA: TGCGCCAGCAGTCTCGGGCAACGGAAGAACACTGAAGCTTTCTTT. Translated, it gives CASSLGQRKNTEAFF.

This clonotype showed up just once. V is TRBV7-8 and J is TRBJ2-7, with D perhaps TRBD1 (5 bases). Trimming took off 5 bases at V and 5 bases at J, with 16 bases between the two ends. The length of the CDR3 is 14 residues. Germline-derived CDR1 and CDR2 are SGHVS and FQNEAQ. CDR3 coding DNA: TGTGCCAGCAGCCGCGAGGCAGGGCAAGACGAGCAGTACTTC. Amino acids: CASSREAGQDEQYF.

The chain combines TRBV9 with TRBJ2-5; D is uncertain. The CDR3 contains 14 residues. Germline assignment: CDR1 SGDLS and CDR2 YYNGEE. V dropped 1 base and J dropped 7 bases, with 14 bases sitting between them. The DNA for the CDR3 is TGTGCCAGCAGCGTACTTGATAGCCCGGGGACCCAGTACTTC. Its translation is CASSVLDSPGTQYF.

This clonotype occurred a few times. The V call is TRBV27, the J call TRBJ1-2; TRBD1 is a possible D gene (6 bases). The germline V gene encodes CDR1 MNHEY and CDR2 SMNVEV (reference sequence). The CDR3 length is 14 residues. Trimming took off 8 bases at V and 2 bases at J, with 15 bases between the two ends. As DNA, the CDR3 is TGTGCCAGCGCCCCATGGGGGCTCAACTATGGCTACACCTTC. Translation gives CASAPWGLNYGYTF.

The chain recombines TRBV18 with TRBJ1-5; possibly TRBD1 for D (5 bases). The V end lost 6 bases, the J end lost 4 bases, and 16 bases lay between the germline ends. The germline gives CDR1 KGHSH, CDR2 LQKENI. This CDR3 region has 15 residues. CDR3 nucleotides: TGTGCCAGCTCCAAGGAACAGGATCCAAATCAGCCCCAGCATTTT. Translating gives CASSKEQDPNQPQHF.

This clonotype showed up just a few times. This chain uses TRBV5-6 with TRBJ2-2; no definite D call. This CDR3 contains 14 residues. Trimming removed 3 bases from V and 4 bases from J, with 10 bases in between. The germline CDR1 and CDR2 sequences are SGHDT and YYEEEE. The CDR3 reads CASSWDDGTGELFF. The CDR3 DNA reads TGTGCCAGCAGCTGGGATGACGGCACCGGGGAGCTGTTTTTT. The entire variable domain, with the rest obtained from reference TRBV5-6 and TRBJ2-2, is as follows: DAGVTQSPTHLIKTRGQQVTLRCSPKSGHDTVSWYQQALGQGPQFIFQYYEEEERQRGNFPDRFSGHQFPNYSSELNVNALLLGDSALYLCASSWDDGTGELFFGEGSRLTVL.

This clonotype was seen a few times. This chain connects TRBV20-1 to TRBJ1-2; TRBD1 matches 8 bases. The germline V gene encodes CDR1 DFQATT and CDR2 SNEGSKA (reference sequence). The length of the CDR3 is 14 residues. V lost 4 bases and J lost 6; bases outside the gene matches: 10. The CDR3 DNA reads TGCAGTGCTATCAATGCAGGGGGCTTCCATGGCTACACCTTC. Amino acid sequence: CSAINAGGFHGYTF.

This chain joins TRBV9 and TRBJ2-5; the match to TRBD2 covers 8 bases. The end of the DNA fits TRBJ2-7 better, so the J call may be wrong. Germline loops: CDR1 SGDLS, CDR2 YYNGEE. This CDR3 is 16 amino acids long. CDR3 sequence (DNA): TGTGCCAGCAGCGTGTCCGGGTCGGGAGGGCCTTTCGAGCAGTACTTC. Amino acids: CASSVSGSGGPFEQYF.

The chain joins TRBV5-1 to TRBJ2-7; D might be TRBD2 (6 bases). Per the germline V gene, CDR1 is SGHRS and CDR2 is YFSETQ. Trimming took off 5 bases at V and 5 bases at J, with 14 bases between the two ends. The CDR3 extends over 13 amino acids. The DNA of the CDR3 is TGCGCCAGCAGGAGTGGTAGCGGCCACGAGCAGTACTTC. It encodes CASRSGSGHEQYF. The full variable domain, its missing parts supplied by reference TRBV5-1 and TRBJ2-7, is KAGVTQTPRYLIKTRGQQVTLSCSPISGHRSVSWYQQTPGQGLQFLFEYFSETQRNKGNFPGRFSGRQFSNSRSEMNVSTLELGDSALYLCASRSGSGHEQYFGPGTRLTVT.

The gene calls are TRBV3-1 and TRBJ1-6; D remains unclear. CDR3 length: 14 amino acids. V lost 4 bases and J lost 6, with 10 bases in between. Germline values: CDR1 LGHDT, CDR2 YNNKEL (reference sequence). The CDR3 here is CASSLEDSNSPLHF. In DNA, the CDR3 is TGTGCCAGCAGCCTCGAGGATTCTAATTCACCCCTCCACTTT.

The chain is built from TRBV7-2 and TRBJ2-5; D uncertain. The J call may not be correct, given that the DNA end is closer to TRBJ2-1. The length of the CDR3 is 12 residues. CDR1 and CDR2 (germline): SGHTA, FQGNSA. In DNA form, the CDR3 reads TGTGCCAGCAGCTCCCAATTGCGTGAGCAGTTCTTC. Its protein product is CASSSQLREQFF.

This chain connects TRBV6-1 to TRBJ2-5, with a weak D call TRBD2 (5 bases). CDR3 length: 14 amino acids. The V end lost 5 bases, the J end lost 1 base, and 11 bases lay between the germline ends. The V gene's germline CDR1 is MNHNS and CDR2 SASEGT. As DNA, the CDR3 is TGTGCCAGCAGTCTCCACGGGATCCAAGAGACCCAGTACTTC. As protein: CASSLHGIQETQYF.